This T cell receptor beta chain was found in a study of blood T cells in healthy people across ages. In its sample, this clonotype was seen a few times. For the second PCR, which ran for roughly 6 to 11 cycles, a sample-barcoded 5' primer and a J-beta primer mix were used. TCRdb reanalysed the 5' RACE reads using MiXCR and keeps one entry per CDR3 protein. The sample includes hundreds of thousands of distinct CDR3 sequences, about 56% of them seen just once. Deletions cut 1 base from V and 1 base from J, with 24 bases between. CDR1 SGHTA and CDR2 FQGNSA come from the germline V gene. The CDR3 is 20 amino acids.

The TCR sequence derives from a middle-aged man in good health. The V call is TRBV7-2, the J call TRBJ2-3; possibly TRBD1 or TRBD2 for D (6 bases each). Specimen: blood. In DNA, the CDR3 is TGTGCCAGCAGCTTAGTAGGGGGGCCAAAAATTTGGAGAGGCACAGATACGCAGTATTTT. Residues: CASSLVGGPKIWRGTDTQYF.